This TCR beta chain was found in a study of blood T cell repertoires in COVID-19. Turning to the study itself: Sites in the United States, Italy and Spain provided acute and convalescent COVID-19 samples. The cDNA or gDNA used as material had been derived from T cells, B-cell-depleted T cells, or PBMCs.

In the authors' methods: Amplification of reference gene primers provided the estimated nucleated cell counts. Data came from immunoSEQ multiplex PCR; TCRdb stores just in-frame clones and leaves some out. That table is the source of V, J and clone size, and D and trimming were worked out from the DNA. The sample has tens of thousands of clones; around 75% are singletons. V lost 5 bases and J 0 bases, leaving 14 bases between the germline ends. This CDR3 has 15 residues. Germline values: CDR1 SGHRS, CDR2 YFSETQ. The TCR originated in a woman aged 50 to 60 with acute or convalescent COVID-19. V gene TRBV5-1 combines with J gene TRBJ1-1, with D possibly matching TRBD1 (6 bases). Sequenced input: peripheral blood. CDR3 residues: CASRSPGTMNTEAFF. The DNA of the CDR3 is TGCGCCAGCAGGTCCCCCGGGACAATGAACACTGAAGCTTTCTTT. The variable domain in full, with the rest retrieved from reference TRBV5-1 and TRBJ1-1, is KAGVTQTPRYLIKTRGQQVTLSCSPISGHRSVSWYQQTPGQGLQFLFEYFSETQRNKGNFPGRFSGRQFSNSRSEMNVSTLELGDSALYLCASRSPGTMNTEAFFGQGTRLTVV.